The present T cell receptor beta chain was sequenced within a study of blood T cell repertoires in COVID-19. Study background: Specimens from acute and convalescent COVID-19 originated in the United States, Italy and Spain. The cDNA or gDNA used as material had been derived from T cells, B-cell-depleted T cells, or PBMCs.

In the original processing: Nucleated cell counts were estimated from reference gene primer amplification. Profiling relied on immunoSEQ multiplex PCR, and the TCRdb table lists in-frame clones only, not all of them. V, J and clone size are those of that table, while D and trimming were read from the DNA. Among about 82,000 clones listed, about 76% were seen once. The CDR3 runs 15 residues. V was shortened by 3 bases and J by 1 base, with 10 bases between the two germline ends. Germline assignment: CDR1 SGHTA and CDR2 FQGTGA. Sequenced input: peripheral blood. The sequence came from an elderly man with acute or convalescent COVID-19. The J gene is TRBJ2-1, the V gene TRBV7-3, with D perhaps TRBD1 (6 bases). CDR3 in DNA: TGTGCCAGCAGCTTGAACACAGGGTCCTACAATGAGCAGTTCTTC. It is translated as CASSLNTGSYNEQFF.